A single sample gave rise to the 20 T cell receptor beta chains below, sequenced in a study of identical twins. TCRdb itself ran the 5' RACE reads through MiXCR, one entry per CDR3 protein. The table has just over 500,000 distinct CDR3 sequences, about 20% seen once; the top ten hold 0.91%. These data were also reused for a study on T cells expressing NK-cell markers.

Input material: CD4+ T cells sorted from blood. The receptors here all came from a woman aged 18-35 years in good health.

A few counts support this clonotype. This sequence joins TRBV6-6 and TRBJ2-6; perhaps TRBD1 as D (6 bases). Germline loops: CDR1 MNHNY, CDR2 SVGAGI (reference sequence). This CDR3 has 13 residues. Trimming removed 10 bases at V and 13 bases at J, with 20 bases between. The CDR3 region is CAILRDTLGVLTF. CDR3 in DNA: TGTGCCATCCTCCGGGACACCCTGGGGGTCCTGACTTTC.

This clonotype was picked up many times. The V call is TRBV5-1, the J call TRBJ2-7, with 9 positions matching TRBD2. Losses at the gene ends were 4 bases for V and 0 bases for J; bases not matched to a gene: 8. The CDR3 loop spans 16 amino acids. The V gene's germline CDR1 is SGHRS and CDR2 YFSETQ. The CDR3: CASSLSGGTSSYEQYF. CDR3 DNA: TGCGCCAGCAGCCTTAGCGGGGGCACAAGCTCCTACGAGCAGTACTTC.

The rearrangement joins TRBV20-1 to TRBJ2-1; the D gene is possibly TRBD2 (6 bases). From germline, CDR1 is DFQATT and CDR2 SNEGSKA (reference sequence). Trimming took off 6 bases at V and 9 bases at J, with 21 bases between the two ends. The CDR3 is 14 amino acids. In DNA, the CDR3 is TGCAGTGCCAGACAAGCGGGCCCGGCAACTGAGCAGTTCTTC. This encodes CSARQAGPATEQFF.

The rearrangement uses TRBV6-6 and TRBJ2-7; TRBD1 matches 8 bases. The V segment lost 10 bases and the J segment 5 bases; nucleotides outside the gene matches: 10. CDR3 length equals 13 residues. Germline assignment: CDR1 MNHNY and CDR2 SVGAGI (reference sequence). In nucleotides, the CDR3 is TGTGCCACTACTGGGACAGGCAGGAACGAGCAGTACTTC. Translation: CATTGTGRNEQYF.

V gene TRBV20-1 combines with J gene TRBJ2-5; D ambiguous. Germline V gene lookup returns CDR1 DFQATT and CDR2 SNEGSKA (reference sequence). Trimming removed 5 bases from V and 1 base from J, with 11 bases in between. CDR3 length equals 13 residues. For the CDR3, the DNA is TGCAGTGCTGATGACTCGCGCCAAGAGACCCAGTACTTC. It translates to CSADDSRQETQYF.

This clonotype was seen only once. This chain links TRBV20-1 with TRBJ2-1, with D tentatively TRBD2 (5 bases). Germline assignment: CDR1 DFQATT and CDR2 SNEGSKA (reference sequence). With 6 bases removed from V and 12 bases from J, the gap between germline ends came to 12 bases. This CDR3 spans 10 amino acids. The CDR3 sequence is CSAIRAGQFF. The CDR3 DNA reads TGCAGTGCCATCCGGGCGGGGCAGTTCTTC.

The chain couples TRBV20-1 to TRBJ2-4, with TRBD1 identical over 9 bases. Germline V gene lookup returns CDR1 DFQATT and CDR2 SNEGSKA (reference sequence). V lost 4 bases, J lost 0 bases, and 10 bases stayed unmatched. This CDR3 is built from 17 residues. For the CDR3, the DNA is TGCAGTGCTATACGGGGGACAGGGACCACAGCCAAAAACATTCAGTACTTC. It translates to CSAIRGTGTTAKNIQYF.

The gene calls are TRBV9 and TRBJ2-1, with TRBD1 as a possible D gene (6 bases). Trimming left V 3 bases short and J 13 bases short, with 17 bases between. The CDR3 spans 13 residues. Germline CDR1 and CDR2: SGDLS and YYNGEE. Here the CDR3 reads CASSGPLRDTQFF. The CDR3 nucleotides are TGTGCCAGCAGCGGACCACTCCGGGACACACAGTTCTTC.

This clonotype was counted only a few times. The V gene is TRBV20-1, the J gene TRBJ2-7; D is undetermined. V gave up 6 bases and J gave up 3 bases, with 12 bases separating them. Germline lookup yields CDR1 DFQATT and CDR2 SNEGSKA (reference sequence). CDR3 length: 12 amino acids. CDR3: CSAKLHLYEQYF. Here the CDR3 DNA reads TGCAGTGCCAAACTTCACCTCTACGAGCAGTACTTC.

A few counts support this clonotype. This chain links TRBV20-1 with TRBJ2-1, with 10 bases lining up with TRBD1. The CDR3 loop spans 14 amino acids. CDR1 and CDR2 (germline): DFQATT, SNEGSKA (reference sequence). The junction had 3 bases not matched to a gene; V was cut back by 5 bases and J by 2 bases. CDR3 sequence: CSARQGATYNEQFF. In DNA form, the CDR3 reads TGCAGTGCTCGACAGGGGGCGACCTACAATGAGCAGTTCTTC.

This clonotype was seen only a few times. The CDR3 loop is CASSSKRLTNNEQFF. CDR3 coding DNA: TGTGCCAGCAGCTCCAAACGGCTGACAAACAATGAGCAGTTCTTC. This rearrangement joins TRBV7-2 to TRBJ2-1; D is unclear. This CDR3 region has 15 residues. CDR1 is SGHTA, CDR2 FQGNSA, per germline. V gave up 4 bases and J gave up 5 bases, with 15 bases separating them.

This clonotype was seen only a few times. J is TRBJ1-5 and V is TRBV12-3 or TRBV12-4, with TRBD1 as a possible D gene (6 bases). Deletions cut 6 bases from V and 5 bases from J, with 14 bases between. The CDR3 is 14 residues long. This CDR3 is CASRLTGIDQPQHF. In DNA, the CDR3 is TGTGCCAGCAGACTTACAGGGATTGATCAGCCCCAGCATTTT.

This chain connects TRBV12-3 or TRBV12-4 to TRBJ1-2; D gene uncertain. V gave up 3 bases and J gave up 4 bases, with 9 bases separating them. This CDR3 comprises 13 residues. The DNA for the CDR3 is TGTGCCAGCAGTTTGGACTTGCTCTATGGCTACACCTTC. It encodes CASSLDLLYGYTF.

In this sample, this clonotype turned up a few times. V is TRBV5-1 and J is TRBJ2-7, with 10 bases fitting TRBD2. V shed 0 bases, J shed 4 bases, and the junction held 7 bases outside the gene matches. CDR1 is SGHRS and CDR2 is YFSETQ in the germline V gene. The CDR3 is made up of 16 amino acids. The CDR3 DNA sequence: TGCGCCAGCAGCTTGGCCTGGACTAGCGGATATTACGAGCAGTACTTC. It encodes CASSLAWTSGYYEQYF. The entire variable domain, with the rest obtained from reference TRBV5-1 and TRBJ2-7, is as follows: KAGVTQTPRYLIKTRGQQVTLSCSPISGHRSVSWYQQTPGQGLQFLFEYFSETQRNKGNFPGRFSGRQFSNSRSEMNVSTLELGDSALYLCASSLAWTSGYYEQYFGPGTRLTVT.

This clonotype was counted only a few times. The chain employs TRBV12-3 or TRBV12-4 and TRBJ2-7; D might be TRBD1 (6 bases). The V and J ends lost 10 bases and 2 bases respectively, with 15 bases between them. CDR3 size: 13 residues. CDR3 protein: CATQKDSAYEQYF. Written as DNA, the CDR3 is TGTGCCACCCAGAAGGACAGCGCCTACGAGCAGTACTTC.

This sequence joins TRBV7-7 and TRBJ2-2; no clear D gene. Trimming removed 8 bases at V and 5 bases at J, with 18 bases between. CDR1 SSHAT and CDR2 FNYEAQ come from the germline V gene (reference sequence). This CDR3 spans 15 amino acids. In nucleotides, the CDR3 is TGTGCCAGCGCAAGACTGCCCCTGGGTACCGGGGAGCTGTTTTTT. This sequence encodes CASARLPLGTGELFF.

Points on this clonotype: A read error may account for a junction end that differs from germline. The J gene is TRBJ1-2, the V gene TRBV12-3 or TRBV12-4; D unclear. The CDR3 contains 11 residues. Written as DNA, the CDR3 is TGTACCAGCAGGACCGGGGTCCGCTACACCTTC. Translated, it gives CTSRTGVRYTF.

This clonotype has only a few counts. This chain connects TRBV7-2 to TRBJ2-3; D is perhaps TRBD1 (6 bases). CDR1 and CDR2 (germline): SGHTA, FQGNSA. V lost 2 bases and J 11 bases, leaving 17 bases between the germline ends. The CDR3 contains 14 residues. The CDR3 DNA reads as TGTGCCAGCAGCTTATCCCGTCAGCCCAGGGGGCAGTATTTT. Its translation is CASSLSRQPRGQYF.

J is TRBJ1-1 and V is TRBV27; D is unresolved. The CDR3 extends over 13 amino acids. Germline V gives CDR1 MNHEY, CDR2 SMNVEV (reference sequence). V dropped 4 bases and J dropped 3 bases, with 9 bases sitting between them. CDR3 protein: CASSSTAYTEAFF. CDR3 nucleotides: TGTGCCAGCAGTTCAACAGCCTACACTGAAGCTTTCTTT.

This clonotype was seen more than once but under ten times. The chain carries TRBV6-5 and TRBJ2-7; either TRBD1 or TRBD2 may supply D (6 bases each). Germline V gene sequence: CDR1 MNHEY, CDR2 SVGAGI. Trimming pared 3 bases from V and 0 bases from J, leaving 12 bases between. The CDR3 contains 15 residues. CDR3 loop: CASSYGGTSSYEQYF. CDR3 nucleotide sequence: TGTGCCAGCAGTTATGGCGGGACAAGCTCCTACGAGCAGTACTTC.